This T cell receptor beta chain was found in a study of identical twins (dated by TCRdb to 2016 to 2017). Study-wide context: To test whether fetal clonotypes persist, this study deep-sequenced TCR alpha and beta repertoires from monozygotic twins, from unrelated adults of various ages, and from cord blood. Replicate twin experiments were performed at different times using different library preparation protocols to rule out contamination. Results and caveats for the whole study, not just this receptor: Compared with coincidental sharing between unrelated individuals, out-of-frame TCR alpha sequences shared between twins showed an excess of sequences with low generation probability. Fewer insertions were carried by abundant cord blood beta clonotypes; a weaker similar trend was observed in young adult naive repertoires, while no such trend was observed in memory repertoires. Because the same donors could not be followed over many years, conclusions were based on cross-sectional statistical analysis. In beta out-of-frame sequences, excess twin sharing was weaker, because having fewer shared sequences lowered the signal-to-noise ratio. Out-of-frame TCR alpha sharing in monozygotic twins was systematically underestimated by recombination models, whereas sharing between unrelated individuals was in agreement with the recombination models. Zero-insertion analyses could be partly confounded by invariant T cells such as MAIT and iNKT, though diverse VJ usage argued against such confounding for most clonotypes.

Every donor was a healthy Caucasian. Three pairs of female monozygotic twins, all aged about 18 to 30 years, made up the twin cohort. The RNA used for TCR libraries was isolated from peripheral blood mononuclear cells. From the germline V gene, CDR1 is SGHAT and CDR2 is FQNNGV. Measured from the cysteine to the phenylalanine, the CDR3 is 12 residues long. Of all the DNA, just the CDR3 is kept, 36 bases in frame from base 1. The germline ends are 10 bases apart after V is trimmed by 5 bases and J by 8 bases. Library method: 5' RACE. Sequencer: Illumina HiSeq 2000. A universal primer binding site was introduced by template switching, and a unique molecular identifier was present in the final cDNA, enabling accurate counting of TCR cDNA molecules. First-strand cDNA for TCR alpha and beta chains was synthesized from specific primers in the conserved constant-segment region. To control for contamination, every cDNA library was double barcoded, receiving both a SMART-Mk sample barcode and Illumina barcodes. TruSeq adapter sequences, together with Illumina sample barcodes, were added in two successive PCR steps. The Illumina HiSeq platform was used with custom primers to sequence TCR alpha and beta cDNA libraries. The study's own analysis went as follows. MiGEC was used to process raw reads and extract unique molecular identifiers, and MiXCR was used to find CDR3 positions. For each individual, recombination models were inferred using an EM algorithm with the repgenHMM and IGoR tools. The analysis of shared clonotypes was done with the tcR package in R, with sharing normalized by the product of cloneset sizes. Out-of-frame nonproductive sequences were analyzed to study raw recombination free of thymic and clonal selection effects. TCRdb reprocessed the public reads (quality trimming at Q25 with fastp, clone calling with MiXCR) and kept in-frame beta chains. Every distinct CDR3 protein forms one entry, paired with its most common genes and DNA. In this record, the V and J calls reflect TCRdb's handling and not the investigators' own analysis. The table for this sample lists 600,000 to 800,000 distinct CDR3 sequences; around 21% of them were counted only once. The ten biggest clones cover about 4.3% of the sample.

As concerns this clonotype: This receptor's antigen is unknown. There are no base qualities to consult, and no much larger clone falls within one base.

These data also featured in a second study, about T cells expressing NK-cell markers. As that second paper reports: In sorted CD3+CD56+NKG2C+, CD3+CD56+NKG2C- and CD3+CD56-NKG2C+ T-cell subsets from roughly 8 donors, TCR beta-chain repertoires were profiled. Of the eight sequenced donors, seven were found to be HCMV-seropositive and one was found to be HCMV-seronegative. To restrict sorting to alphabetaTCR-expressing T cells, an anti-gammadeltaTCR antibody was added in several experiments. In several donors, the dominant CD3+CD56+NKG2C+ clonotypes were found to rank among the top 10 CD8+ clonotypes and to make up 1.0-7.0% of CD8+ T cells. Those dominant clonotypes were again the most abundant among CD3+CD56-NKG2C+ cells in several donors, at about 25-65%. Whether the expanded NKG2C-expressing T cell clones were specific for HCMV antigens remained unclear. The study sequenced eight donors, all healthy volunteers chosen at random: three men and five women. To determine HCMV serostatus, a commercial ELISA kit was used to detect HCMV-specific IgG in serum. Bulk peripheral blood T-cell repertoires were additionally sequenced from unsorted PBMC for over five donors. Reads were demultiplexed and grouped by UMI with MIGEC, and clonotypes were assembled and quantified with MiTCR. To remove erroneous sequences, TCR cDNA sequences were retained only when supported by two or more reads. The tcR package was used for downstream repertoire analysis, and clonotypes were matched across fractions by CDR3 nucleotide sequence plus V segment. Antigen specificity was annotated against VDJdb with VDJmatch, allowing one amino acid substitution in CDR3.

Source material: PBMCs. The source is a woman aged 18-29 years in good health. Recombination connected TRBV11-2 to TRBJ2-1; perhaps TRBD1 is the D gene, with 5 bases matching. CDR3 protein: CASSPRGYEQFF. DNA sequence: TGTGCCAGCAGCCCTAGGGGTTATGAGCAGTTCTTC. Reference TRBV11-2 and TRBJ2-1 proteins supply the regions before and after the CDR3; the full variable domain is: EAGVAQSPRYKIIEKRQSVAFWCNPISGHATLYWYQQILGQGPKLLIQFQNNGVVDDSQLPKDRFSAERLKGVDSTLKIQPAKLEDSAVYLCASSPRGYEQFFGPGTRLTVL.